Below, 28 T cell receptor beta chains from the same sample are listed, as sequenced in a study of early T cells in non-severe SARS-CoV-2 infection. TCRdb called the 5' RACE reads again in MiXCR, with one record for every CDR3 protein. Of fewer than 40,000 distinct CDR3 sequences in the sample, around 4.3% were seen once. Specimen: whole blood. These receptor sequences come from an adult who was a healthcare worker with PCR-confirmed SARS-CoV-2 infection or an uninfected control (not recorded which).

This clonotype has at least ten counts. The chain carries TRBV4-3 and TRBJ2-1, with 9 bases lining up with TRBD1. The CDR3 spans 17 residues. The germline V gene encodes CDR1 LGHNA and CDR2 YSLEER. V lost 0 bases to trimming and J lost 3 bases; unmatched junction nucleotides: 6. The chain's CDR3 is CASSQDPRGQGYNEQFF. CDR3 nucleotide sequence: TGCGCCAGCAGCCAAGATCCTAGGGGACAGGGCTACAATGAGCAGTTCTTC.

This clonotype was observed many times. As DNA, the CDR3 is TGTGCCTGGAGCGCCGGGACAGCTTACAATGAGCAGTTCTTC. This translates into CAWSAGTAYNEQFF. V usage is TRBV30 and J usage is TRBJ2-1; 7 positions match TRBD1. Per germline, CDR1 GTSNPN and CDR2 SVGIG (reference sequence). The trim removed 3 bases at V and 4 bases at J, leaving 6 bases unmatched. This CDR3 has 14 amino acids.

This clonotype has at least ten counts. CDR3 coding DNA: TGTGCCAGCAGCAGGGACAGGGGCGATTACGAGCAGTACTTC. As protein: CASSRDRGDYEQYF. This rearrangement joins TRBV21-1 to TRBJ2-7; the DNA was not used to check the table's D call, TRBD1. TRBV21-1 is noted as a pseudogene. The CDR3 covers 14 residues.

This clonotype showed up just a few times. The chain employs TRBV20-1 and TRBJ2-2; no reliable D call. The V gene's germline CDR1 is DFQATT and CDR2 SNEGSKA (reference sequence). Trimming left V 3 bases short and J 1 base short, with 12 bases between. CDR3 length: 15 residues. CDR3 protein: CSASRTSGNTGELFF. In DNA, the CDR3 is TGCAGTGCTAGTAGGACCTCAGGGAACACCGGGGAGCTGTTTTTT.

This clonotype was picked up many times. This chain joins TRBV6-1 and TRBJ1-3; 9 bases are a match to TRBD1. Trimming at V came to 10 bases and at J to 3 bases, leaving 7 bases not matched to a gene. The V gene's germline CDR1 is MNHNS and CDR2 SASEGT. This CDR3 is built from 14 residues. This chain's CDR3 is CATGDRAIGNTIYF. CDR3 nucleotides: TGTGCCACCGGGGACAGGGCAATTGGAAACACCATATATTTT.

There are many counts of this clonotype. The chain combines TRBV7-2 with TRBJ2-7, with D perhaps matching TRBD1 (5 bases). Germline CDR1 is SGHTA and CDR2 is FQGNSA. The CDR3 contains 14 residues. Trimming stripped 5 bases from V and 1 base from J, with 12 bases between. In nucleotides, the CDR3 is TGTGCCAGCAGCACCAGCAGGGTATCCTACGAGCAGTACTTC. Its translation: CASSTSRVSYEQYF.

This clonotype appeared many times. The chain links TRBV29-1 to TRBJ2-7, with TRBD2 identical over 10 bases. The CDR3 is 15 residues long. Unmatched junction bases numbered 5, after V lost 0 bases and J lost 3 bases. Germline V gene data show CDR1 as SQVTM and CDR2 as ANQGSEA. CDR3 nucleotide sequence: TGCAGCGTTGAAGATGCCAGCGGGAGGGGCTACGAGCAGTACTTC. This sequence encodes CSVEDASGRGYEQYF.

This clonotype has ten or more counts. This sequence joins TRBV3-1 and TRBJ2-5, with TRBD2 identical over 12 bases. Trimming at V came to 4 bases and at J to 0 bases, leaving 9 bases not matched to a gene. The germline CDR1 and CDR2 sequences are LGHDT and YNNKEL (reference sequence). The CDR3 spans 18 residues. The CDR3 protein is CASSPRTSGVPYQETQYF. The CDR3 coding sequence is TGTGCCAGCAGCCCACGGACTAGCGGGGTCCCGTACCAAGAGACCCAGTACTTC.

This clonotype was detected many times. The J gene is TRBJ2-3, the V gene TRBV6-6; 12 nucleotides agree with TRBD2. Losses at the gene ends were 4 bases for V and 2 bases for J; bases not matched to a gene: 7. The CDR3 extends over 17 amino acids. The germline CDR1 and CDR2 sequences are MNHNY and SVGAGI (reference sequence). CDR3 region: CASSLLTSGGSTDTQYF. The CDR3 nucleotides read TGTGCCAGCAGTTTATTGACTAGCGGGGGATCCACAGATACGCAGTATTTT.

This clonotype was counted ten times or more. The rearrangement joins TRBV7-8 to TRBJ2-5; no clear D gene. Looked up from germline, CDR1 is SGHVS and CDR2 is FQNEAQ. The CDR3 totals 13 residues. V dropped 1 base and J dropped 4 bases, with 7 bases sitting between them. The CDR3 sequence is CASSLGESETQYF. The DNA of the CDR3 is TGTGCCAGCAGCTTAGGAGAATCAGAGACCCAGTACTTC.

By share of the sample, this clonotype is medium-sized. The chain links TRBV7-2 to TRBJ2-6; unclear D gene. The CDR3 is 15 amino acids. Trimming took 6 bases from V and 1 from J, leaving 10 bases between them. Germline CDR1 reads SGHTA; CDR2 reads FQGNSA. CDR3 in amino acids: CASRVPGSGANVLTF. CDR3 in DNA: TGTGCCAGCAGGGTACCTGGATCTGGGGCCAACGTCCTGACTTTC.

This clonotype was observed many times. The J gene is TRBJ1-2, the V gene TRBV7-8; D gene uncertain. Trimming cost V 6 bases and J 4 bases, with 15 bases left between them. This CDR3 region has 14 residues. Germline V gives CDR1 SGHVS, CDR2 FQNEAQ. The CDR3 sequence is CASSFLGNTYGYTF. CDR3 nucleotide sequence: TGTGCCAGCAGTTTTCTCGGGAATACCTATGGCTACACCTTC.

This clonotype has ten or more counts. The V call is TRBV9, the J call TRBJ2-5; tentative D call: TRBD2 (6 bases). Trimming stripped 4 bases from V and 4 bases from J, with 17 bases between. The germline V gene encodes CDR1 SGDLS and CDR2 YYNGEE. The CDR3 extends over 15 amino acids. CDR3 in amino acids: CASSLDPGDRETQYF. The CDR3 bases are TGTGCCAGCAGCCTAGACCCGGGGGATCGAGAGACCCAGTACTTC.

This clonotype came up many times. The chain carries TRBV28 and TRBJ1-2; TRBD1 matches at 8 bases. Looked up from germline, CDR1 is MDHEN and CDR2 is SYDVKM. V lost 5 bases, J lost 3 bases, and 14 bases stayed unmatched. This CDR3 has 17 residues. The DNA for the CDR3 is TGTGCCAGCAGTGCCTCCAAGGACAGGGCCCCACACTATGGCTACACCTTC. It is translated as CASSASKDRAPHYGYTF.

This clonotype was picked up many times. CDR3 nucleotide sequence: TGTGCCAGCAGCCCCAGGTCAACAGGGGGAGAGACCCAGTACTTC. This codes for CASSPRSTGGETQYF. The chain joins TRBV7-9 to TRBJ2-5, with 8 positions matching TRBD1. Germline V gives CDR1 SEHNR, CDR2 FQNEAQ (reference sequence). Trimming took 5 bases from V and 4 from J; bases not matched to a gene: 9. This CDR3 is 15 amino acids long.

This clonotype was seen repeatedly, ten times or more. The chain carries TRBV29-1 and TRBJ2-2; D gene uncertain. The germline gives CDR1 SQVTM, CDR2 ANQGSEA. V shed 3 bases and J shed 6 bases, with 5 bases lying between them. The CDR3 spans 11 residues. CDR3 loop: CSVEGAGELFF. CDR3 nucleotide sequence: TGCAGCGTTGAGGGCGCCGGGGAGCTGTTTTTT.

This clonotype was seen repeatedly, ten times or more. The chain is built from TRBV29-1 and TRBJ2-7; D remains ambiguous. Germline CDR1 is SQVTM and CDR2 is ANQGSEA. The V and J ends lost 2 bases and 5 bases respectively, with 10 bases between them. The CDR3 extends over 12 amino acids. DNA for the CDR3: TGCAGCGTTGAACAGTCCCTAGACGAGCAGTACTTC. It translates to CSVEQSLDEQYF.

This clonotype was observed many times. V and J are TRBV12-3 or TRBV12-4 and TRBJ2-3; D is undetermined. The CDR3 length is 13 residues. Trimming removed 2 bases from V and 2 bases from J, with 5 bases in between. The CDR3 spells CASSLINTDTQYF. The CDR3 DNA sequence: TGTGCCAGCAGTTTAATAAACACAGATACGCAGTATTTT.

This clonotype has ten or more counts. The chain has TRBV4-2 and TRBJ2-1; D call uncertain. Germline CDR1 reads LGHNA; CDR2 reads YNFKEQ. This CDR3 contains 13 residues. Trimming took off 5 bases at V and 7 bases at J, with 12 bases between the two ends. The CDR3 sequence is CASSVGQHNEQFF. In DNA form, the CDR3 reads TGTGCCAGCAGCGTGGGTCAGCATAATGAGCAGTTCTTC.

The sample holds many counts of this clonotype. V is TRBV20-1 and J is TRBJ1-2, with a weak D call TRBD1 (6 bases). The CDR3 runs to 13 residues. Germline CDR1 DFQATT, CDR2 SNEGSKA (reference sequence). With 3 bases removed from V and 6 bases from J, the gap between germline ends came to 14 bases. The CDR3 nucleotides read TGCAGTGCTAGTTGGGGGCCCCGGGATGGCTACACCTTC. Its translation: CSASWGPRDGYTF.

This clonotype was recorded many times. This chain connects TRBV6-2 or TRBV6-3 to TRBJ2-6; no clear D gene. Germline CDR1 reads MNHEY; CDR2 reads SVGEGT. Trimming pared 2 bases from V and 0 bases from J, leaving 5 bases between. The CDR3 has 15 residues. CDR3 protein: CASSYTNSGANVLTF. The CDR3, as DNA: TGTGCCAGCAGTTACACAAACTCTGGGGCCAACGTCCTGACTTTC.

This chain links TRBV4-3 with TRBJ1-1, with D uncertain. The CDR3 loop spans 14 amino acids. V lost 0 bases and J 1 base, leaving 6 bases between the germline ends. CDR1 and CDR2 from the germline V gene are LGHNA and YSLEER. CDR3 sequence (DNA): TGCGCCAGCAGCCAAGACACGCGGAACACTGAAGCTTTCTTT. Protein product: CASSQDTRNTEAFF.

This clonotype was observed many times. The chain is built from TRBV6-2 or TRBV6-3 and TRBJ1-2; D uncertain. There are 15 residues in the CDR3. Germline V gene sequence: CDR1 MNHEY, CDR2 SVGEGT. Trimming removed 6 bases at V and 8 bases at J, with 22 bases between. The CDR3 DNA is TGTGCCAGCAGCCAACCAAGAAACCGAATTGTGGGCTACACCTTC. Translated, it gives CASSQPRNRIVGYTF.

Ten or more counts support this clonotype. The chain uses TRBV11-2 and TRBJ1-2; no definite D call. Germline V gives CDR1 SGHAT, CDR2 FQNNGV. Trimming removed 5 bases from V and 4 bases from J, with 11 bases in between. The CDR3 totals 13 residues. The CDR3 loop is CASSEGYFYGYTF. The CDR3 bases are TGTGCCAGCAGCGAGGGCTATTTCTATGGCTACACCTTC.

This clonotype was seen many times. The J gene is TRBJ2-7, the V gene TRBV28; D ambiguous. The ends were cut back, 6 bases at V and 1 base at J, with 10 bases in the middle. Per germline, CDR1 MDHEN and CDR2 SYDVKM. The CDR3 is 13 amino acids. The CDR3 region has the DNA TGTGCCAGCAGGCGGCTACAGTCCTACGAGCAGTACTTC. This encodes CASRRLQSYEQYF.

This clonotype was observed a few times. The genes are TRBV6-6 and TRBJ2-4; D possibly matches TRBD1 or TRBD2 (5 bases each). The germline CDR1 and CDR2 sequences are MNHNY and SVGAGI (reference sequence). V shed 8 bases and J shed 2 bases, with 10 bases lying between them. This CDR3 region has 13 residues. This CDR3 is CASGGDPKNIQYF. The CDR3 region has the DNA TGTGCCAGCGGGGGAGATCCCAAAAACATTCAGTACTTC.

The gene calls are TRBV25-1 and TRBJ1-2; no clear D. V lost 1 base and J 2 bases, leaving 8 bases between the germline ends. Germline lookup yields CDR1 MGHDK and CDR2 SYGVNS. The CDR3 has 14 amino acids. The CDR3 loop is CASSELRQNYGYTF. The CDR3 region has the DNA TGTGCCAGCAGTGAATTACGTCAGAACTATGGCTACACCTTC.

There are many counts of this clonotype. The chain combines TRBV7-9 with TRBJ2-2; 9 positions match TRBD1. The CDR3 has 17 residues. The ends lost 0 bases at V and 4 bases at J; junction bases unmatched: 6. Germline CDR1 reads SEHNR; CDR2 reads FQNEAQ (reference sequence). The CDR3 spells CASSLAPGQGRTGELFF. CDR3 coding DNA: TGTGCCAGCAGCTTAGCTCCGGGACAGGGTCGCACCGGGGAGCTGTTTTTT.